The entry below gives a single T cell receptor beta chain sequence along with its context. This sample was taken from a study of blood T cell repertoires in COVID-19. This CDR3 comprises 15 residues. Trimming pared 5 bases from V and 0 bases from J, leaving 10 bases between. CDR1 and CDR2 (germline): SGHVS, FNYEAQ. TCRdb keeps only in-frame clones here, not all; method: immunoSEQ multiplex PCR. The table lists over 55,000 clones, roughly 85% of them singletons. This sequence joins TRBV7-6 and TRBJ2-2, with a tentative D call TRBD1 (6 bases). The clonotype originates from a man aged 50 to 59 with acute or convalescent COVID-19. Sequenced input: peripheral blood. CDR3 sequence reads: CASSPGTPNTGELFF. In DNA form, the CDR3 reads TGTGCCAGCAGCCCCGGGACACCGAACACCGGGGAGCTGTTTTTT. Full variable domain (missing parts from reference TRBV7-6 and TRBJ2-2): GAGVSQSPRYKVTKRGQDVALRCDPISGHVSLYWYRQALGQGPEFLTYFNYEAQQDKSGLPNDRFSAERPEGSISTLTIQRTEQRDSAMYRCASSPGTPNTGELFFGEGSRLTVL.